The T cell receptor beta chain under discussion was sequenced for a study of lymphopenia after photon versus proton radiotherapy. For this clone: The target antigen is unknown.

CDR3 length: 15 residues. Germline assignment: CDR1 SNHLY and CDR2 FYNNEI. Germline trimming cut 4 bases from V and 8 bases from J; bases unmatched to any gene: 11. Study observations and caveats: A bigger post-nadir fall in TCR diversity correlated inversely with survival time in deceased patients. Authors raise, but do not show, better survival with proton therapy. Oligoclonal CD8+ Temra expansion after nadir drove photon patients' diversity drop. Relative stability marked proton patients; photon patients lost diversity and naive cells.

Data came from immunoSEQ multiplex PCR; TCRdb stores just in-frame clones and leaves some out. The table includes approximately 58,000 clones, over 70% detected once. V is TRBV2 and J is TRBJ2-1; 7 positions agree with TRBD2. The sequence came from a man aged 50 to 60 with gastric cancer. Sequences were derived from peripheral blood, sampled from a patient treated with photon-based radiotherapy. The CDR3 sequence is CASSGYVGRAYEQFF. In DNA form, the CDR3 reads TGTGCCAGCAGTGGTTACGTGGGGAGGGCTTATGAGCAGTTCTTC.